The 17 T cell receptor beta chains below come from one sample, sequenced in a study of shared clonotypes between healthy human individuals. Some clones are missing from TCRdb's copy, which holds only in-frame ones; the method was immunoSEQ multiplex PCR. In the table there are around 720,000 clones, less than 80% of which are singletons. The sample taken for sequencing was memory CD4+ T cells sorted from blood. The subset here: CD45RA-negative fraction. Source of these receptors: a woman aged 25-40 years in good health.

This clone was found a few times. The chain has TRBV7-9 and TRBJ1-2, with TRBD1 matching 7 bases. Germline loops: CDR1 SEHNR, CDR2 FQNEAQ (reference sequence). Unmatched junction bases numbered 3, after V lost 3 bases and J lost 5 bases. The CDR3 extends over 13 amino acids. Here the CDR3 reads CASSFRDRYGYTF. The CDR3 coding sequence is TGTGCCAGCAGCTTCCGGGACAGATATGGCTACACCTTC.

Points on this clone: This sample also contains other DNA sequences that code for the same CDR3. This chain connects TRBV28 to TRBJ1-2; a weak D match, TRBD1 (5 bases). The germline gives CDR1 MDHEN, CDR2 SYDVKM. The CDR3 runs to 12 residues. V was trimmed by 2 bases and J by 8 bases, leaving 9 bases between them. The CDR3 region is CASSLQGYGYTF. CDR3 DNA: TGTGCCAGCAGTTTACAGGGTTACGGCTACACCTTC.

In its sample, this clone was seen a few times. This rearrangement joins TRBV19 to TRBJ2-4, with D unresolved. CDR3 length: 16 residues. Germline loops: CDR1 LNHDA, CDR2 SQIVND (reference sequence). The V and J ends lost 5 bases and 1 base respectively, with 15 bases between them. This CDR3 is CASSRLEGPAKNIQYF. The CDR3 DNA sequence: TGTGCCAGTAGTCGCCTAGAAGGTCCGGCCAAAAACATTCAGTACTTC.

The chain couples TRBV6-1 to TRBJ1-4, with a possible D match to TRBD1 (5 bases). Looked up from germline, CDR1 is MNHNS and CDR2 is SASEGT. With 6 bases removed from V and 1 base from J, the gap between germline ends came to 9 bases. This CDR3 contains 14 residues. The DNA of the CDR3 is TGTGCCAGCAGGAACAGGAGAACTAATGAAAAACTGTTTTTT. This gives the protein CASRNRRTNEKLFF.

This sequence joins TRBV28 and TRBJ2-1, with TRBD2 matching 8 bases. The CDR3 is made up of 18 amino acids. With V trimmed by 3 bases and J by 5 bases, 15 bases remained unmatched. Germline V gene lookup returns CDR1 MDHEN and CDR2 SYDVKM. The CDR3 DNA reads TGTGCCAGCAGTTTTGTAAGGGTAGCGGGGTCCCGGGACAATGAGCAGTTCTTC. It codes for CASSFVRVAGSRDNEQFF. Filled out from reference TRBV28 and TRBJ2-1, the complete variable domain reads DVKVTQSSRYLVKRTGEKVFLECVQDMDHENMFWYRQDPGLGLRLIYFSYDVKMKEKGDIPEGYSVSREKKERFSLILESASTNQTSMYLCASSFVRVAGSRDNEQFFGPGTRLTVL.

The V and J genes are TRBV2 and TRBJ1-2, with 7 bases that match TRBD1. The V gene end was trimmed by 4 bases and the J gene end by 8 bases; junction bases not matched to a gene: 7. Germline CDR1 is SNHLY and CDR2 is FYNNEI. The CDR3 runs 13 residues. CDR3 DNA: TGTGCCAGCAGTGGGACAGGAGTCGGCGGCTACACCTTC. Its protein product is CASSGTGVGGYTF.

The chain carries TRBV27 and TRBJ2-5; 7 bases map to TRBD1. Germline CDR1 MNHEY, CDR2 SMNVEV (reference sequence). V was pared by 8 bases and J by 4 bases, with 7 bases of the junction left unmatched. The CDR3 extends over 13 amino acids. The CDR3 sequence is CASSRQGAETQYF. The CDR3 nucleotides are TGTGCCAGCTCTAGACAGGGAGCAGAGACCCAGTACTTC.

J is TRBJ2-7 and V is TRBV15; D unresolved. The germline V gene encodes CDR1 LNHNV and CDR2 YYDKDF (reference sequence). V gave up 0 bases and J gave up 1 base, with 10 bases separating them. The CDR3 runs to 15 residues. This CDR3 is CATSRDKAVSYEQYF. For the CDR3, the DNA is TGTGCCACCAGCAGAGATAAGGCGGTTTCCTACGAGCAGTACTTC.

Details on this clone: A read error may produce the germline difference seen at one junction end. The chain employs TRBV5-1 and TRBJ2-7; TRBD1 is a possible D gene (6 bases). From germline, CDR1 is SGHRS and CDR2 YFSETQ. The CDR3 consists of 13 residues. DNA for the CDR3: TGCGCCAGCAGGCGGGCAGGGGCCTACGAGCAGTACTTT. It translates to CASRRAGAYEQYF.

The chain joins TRBV5-1 to TRBJ1-1; no definite D call. Looked up from germline, CDR1 is SGHRS and CDR2 is YFSETQ. This CDR3 region has 13 residues. Between the trimmed V and J ends, which lost 4 bases and 1 base, there was a span of 8 bases. The CDR3 bases are TGCGCCAGCAGCCTCCGACAGAACACTGAAGCTTTCTTT. Its translation: CASSLRQNTEAFF.

This chain joins TRBV28 and TRBJ2-3, with 9 positions matching TRBD2. The germline gives CDR1 MDHEN, CDR2 SYDVKM. V lost 7 bases and J lost 1; bases outside the gene matches: 12. This CDR3 spans 17 amino acids. DNA of the CDR3: TGTGCCAGCAAAATACACCGACTAGCGGAGCGCACAGATACGCAGTATTTT. This encodes CASKIHRLAERTDTQYF.

V and J are TRBV28 and TRBJ2-7, with TRBD1 matching over 7 bases. The germline gives CDR1 MDHEN, CDR2 SYDVKM. This CDR3 is 13 amino acids long. V shed 6 bases, J shed 2 bases, and the junction held 4 bases outside the gene matches. The DNA for the CDR3 is TGTGCCAGCAGGCATGGGACAGCCTACGAGCAGTACTTC. Amino acid sequence: CASRHGTAYEQYF.

The chain uses TRBV10-3 and TRBJ2-5, with D hard to call. Germline CDR1 and CDR2: ENHRY and SYGVKD. Trimming took 0 bases from V and 1 from J, leaving 6 bases between them. This CDR3 has 14 amino acids. CDR3 region: CAISESNGQETQYF. The CDR3 DNA is TGTGCCATCAGTGAGTCGAACGGCCAAGAGACCCAGTACTTC.

The chain has TRBV18 and TRBJ1-1, with D unresolved. The V gene lost 2 bases and the J gene lost 8 bases, with 9 bases spanning the gap. Germline V gene sequence: CDR1 KGHSH, CDR2 LQKENI. CDR3 length: 12 residues. CDR3 protein: CASSPWAEEAFF. DNA for the CDR3: TGTGCCAGCTCACCATGGGCAGAAGAAGCTTTCTTT.

This chain links TRBV5-4 with TRBJ1-2, with TRBD1 matching 8 bases. CDR3 length: 14 residues. Germline V gene lookup returns CDR1 SGHNT and CDR2 YYREEE (reference sequence). With 3 bases clipped from V and 4 bases from J, the junction kept 5 bases outside the gene matches. CDR3 in amino acids: CASSSDRAGYGYTF. Here the CDR3 DNA reads TGTGCCAGCAGCTCGGACAGGGCGGGCTATGGCTACACCTTC.

To note about this clone: The same CDR3 is also encoded by other DNA sequences in this sample. This CDR3 is CASSLQRDTEAFF. The CDR3 DNA sequence: TGTGCCAGCAGCCTACAGCGGGACACTGAAGCTTTCTTT. V is TRBV7-2 and J is TRBJ1-1, with D unclear. The CDR3 covers 13 residues. Trimming took 5 bases from V and 3 from J, leaving 10 bases between them. Looked up from germline, CDR1 is SGHTA and CDR2 is FQGNSA.

This clone was observed a handful of times. Other DNA sequences in this sample translate to the same CDR3. This chain connects TRBV4-1 to TRBJ2-6; D is ambiguous. Germline V gene sequence: CDR1 MGHRA, CDR2 YSYEKL. The V and J ends lost 1 base and 1 base respectively, with 5 bases between them. The CDR3 consists of 15 residues. The CDR3 here is CASSQGHSGANVLTF. DNA of the CDR3: TGCGCCAGCAGCCAAGGGCATTCTGGGGCCAACGTCCTGACTTTC.